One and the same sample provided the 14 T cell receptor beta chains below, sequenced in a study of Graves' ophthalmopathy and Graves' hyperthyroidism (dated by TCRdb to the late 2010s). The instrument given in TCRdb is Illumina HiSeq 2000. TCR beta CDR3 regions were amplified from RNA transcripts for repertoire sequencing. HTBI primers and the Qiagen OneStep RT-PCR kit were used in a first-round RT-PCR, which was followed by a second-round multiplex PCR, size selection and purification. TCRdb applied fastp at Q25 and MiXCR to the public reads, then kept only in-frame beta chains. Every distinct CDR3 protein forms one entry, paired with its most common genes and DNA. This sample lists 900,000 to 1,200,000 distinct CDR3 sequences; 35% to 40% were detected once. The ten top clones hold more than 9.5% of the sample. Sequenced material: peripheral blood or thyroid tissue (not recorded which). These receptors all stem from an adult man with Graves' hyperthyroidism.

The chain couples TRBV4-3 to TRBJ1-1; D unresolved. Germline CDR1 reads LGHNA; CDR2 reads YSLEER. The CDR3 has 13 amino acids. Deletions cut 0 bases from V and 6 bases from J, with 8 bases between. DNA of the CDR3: TGCGCCAGCAGCCAAGATCCGGGCGCTGAAGCTTTCTTT. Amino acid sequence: CASSQDPGAEAFF.

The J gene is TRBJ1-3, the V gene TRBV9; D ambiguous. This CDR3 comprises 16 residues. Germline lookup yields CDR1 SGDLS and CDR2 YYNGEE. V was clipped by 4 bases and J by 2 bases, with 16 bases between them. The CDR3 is CASSHNPGPPGNTIYF. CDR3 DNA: TGTGCCAGCAGCCATAACCCCGGGCCGCCTGGAAACACCATATATTTT.

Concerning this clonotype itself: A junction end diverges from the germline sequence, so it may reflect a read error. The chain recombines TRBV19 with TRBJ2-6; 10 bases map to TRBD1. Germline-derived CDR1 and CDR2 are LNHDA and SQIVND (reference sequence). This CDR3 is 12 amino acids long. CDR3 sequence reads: CASSDRGLTEAF. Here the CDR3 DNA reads TGTGCCAGTAGTGACAGGGGGCTCACTGAAGCTTTC.

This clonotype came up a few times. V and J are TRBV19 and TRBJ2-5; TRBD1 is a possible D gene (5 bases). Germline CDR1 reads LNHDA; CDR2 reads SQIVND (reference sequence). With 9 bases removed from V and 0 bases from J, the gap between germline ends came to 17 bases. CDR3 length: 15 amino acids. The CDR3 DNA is TGTGCCAGCAGTTTATCCGCAGGGAACCAAGAGACCCAGTACTTC. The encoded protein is CASSLSAGNQETQYF.

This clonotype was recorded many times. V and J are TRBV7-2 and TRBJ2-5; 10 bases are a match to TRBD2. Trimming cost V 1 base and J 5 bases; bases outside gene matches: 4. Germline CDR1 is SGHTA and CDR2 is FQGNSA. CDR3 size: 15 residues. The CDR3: CASSLGLAGPETQYF. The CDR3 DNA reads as TGTGCCAGCAGCTTAGGACTAGCGGGTCCGGAGACCCAGTACTTC.

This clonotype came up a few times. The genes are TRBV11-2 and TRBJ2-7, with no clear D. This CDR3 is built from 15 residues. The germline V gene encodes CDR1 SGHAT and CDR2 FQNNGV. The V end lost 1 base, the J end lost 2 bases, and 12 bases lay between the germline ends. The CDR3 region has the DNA TGTGCCAGCAGCTTAGGGTCAGGTATCGCCTACGAGCAGTACTTC. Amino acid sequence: CASSLGSGIAYEQYF.

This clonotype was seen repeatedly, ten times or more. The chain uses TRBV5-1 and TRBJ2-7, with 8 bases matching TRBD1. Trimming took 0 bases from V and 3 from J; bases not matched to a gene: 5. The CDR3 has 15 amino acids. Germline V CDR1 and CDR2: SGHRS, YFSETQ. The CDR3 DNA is TGCGCCAGCAGCTTGGGAGGACAGGGAAGCTACGAGCAGTACTTC. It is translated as CASSLGGQGSYEQYF.

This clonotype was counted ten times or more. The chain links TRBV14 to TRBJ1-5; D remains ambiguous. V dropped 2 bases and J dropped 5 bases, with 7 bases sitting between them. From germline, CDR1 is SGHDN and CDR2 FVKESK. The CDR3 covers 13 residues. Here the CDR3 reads CASSQSGYQPQHF. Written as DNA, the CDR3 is TGTGCCAGCAGCCAATCTGGTTATCAGCCCCAGCATTTT.

CDR3 DNA sequence: TGCAGTGCTAGAGATACGAGGAGAGTAGGGGGCTCCTACGAGCAGTACTTC. Encoded protein: CSARDTRRVGGSYEQYF. The chain combines TRBV20-1 with TRBJ2-7; a possible D gene is TRBD1 (6 bases). CDR1 is DFQATT, CDR2 SNEGSKA, per germline (reference sequence). The CDR3 loop spans 17 amino acids. Trimming pared 0 bases from V and 0 bases from J, leaving 18 bases between.

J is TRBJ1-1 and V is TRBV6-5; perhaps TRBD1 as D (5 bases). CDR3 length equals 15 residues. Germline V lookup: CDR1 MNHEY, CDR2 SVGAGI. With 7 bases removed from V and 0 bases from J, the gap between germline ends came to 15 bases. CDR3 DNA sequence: TGTGCCAGCAAGAGGACACAGTTCATGAACACTGAAGCTTTCTTT. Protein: CASKRTQFMNTEAFF.

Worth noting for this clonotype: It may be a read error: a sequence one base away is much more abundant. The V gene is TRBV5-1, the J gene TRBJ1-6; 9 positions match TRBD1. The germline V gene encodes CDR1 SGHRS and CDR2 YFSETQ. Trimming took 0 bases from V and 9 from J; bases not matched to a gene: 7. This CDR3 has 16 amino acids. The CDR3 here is CASSLDPGQGASPLHF. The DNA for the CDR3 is TGCGCCAGCAGCTTGGATCCGGGACAGGGAGCTTCACCCCTCCACTTT.

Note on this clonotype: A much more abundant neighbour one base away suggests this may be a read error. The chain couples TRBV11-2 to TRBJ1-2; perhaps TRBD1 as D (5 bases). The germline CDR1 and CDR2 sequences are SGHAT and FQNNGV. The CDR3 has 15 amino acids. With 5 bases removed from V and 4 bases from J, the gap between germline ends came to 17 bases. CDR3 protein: CASSSPGHLSYGYTF. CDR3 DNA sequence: TGTGCCAGCAGCAGTCCAGGACACTTGAGCTATGGCTACACCTTC.

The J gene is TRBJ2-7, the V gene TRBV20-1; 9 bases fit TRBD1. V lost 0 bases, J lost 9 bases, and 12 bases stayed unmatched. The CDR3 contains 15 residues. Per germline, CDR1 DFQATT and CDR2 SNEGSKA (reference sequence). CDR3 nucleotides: TGCAGTGCTAGAGATGGGGACAGGGCCAACTTTTGGCAGTACTTC. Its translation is CSARDGDRANFWQYF.

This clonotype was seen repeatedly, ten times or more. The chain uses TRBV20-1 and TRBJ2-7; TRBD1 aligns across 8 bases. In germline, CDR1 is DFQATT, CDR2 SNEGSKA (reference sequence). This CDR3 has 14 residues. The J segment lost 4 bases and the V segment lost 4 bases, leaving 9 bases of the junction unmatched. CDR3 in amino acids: CSATRTGSSYEQYF. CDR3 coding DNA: TGCAGTGCTACTAGGACAGGGTCCAGTTACGAGCAGTACTTC.